The present TCR beta chain was sequenced within a study of read filtering for tumor transcriptome and immune sequencing (TCRdb year 2020). About the study as a whole: The cohort had approximately 16 male and more than 11 female patients with a mean age of roughly 70 years, ranging from roughly 45 to 85. By revised international staging, 8 or 9 patients were R-ISS I, 16 were R-ISS II and over five were R-ISS III. After DNase treatment, whole-transcriptome libraries were prepared using the TruSeq RNA Access Library Prep Kit. Per sample, about 4.05 to 11 million TCR-region mapped reads were obtained with IR-seq, compared with only roughly 85 to 1273 with RNA-seq. TCR repertoires obtained by targeted immune repertoire sequencing and by bulk whole-transcriptome sequencing performed on the same bone marrow samples were compared. A main aim was a read-filtering strategy for immune repertoire data, specifically whether clonotypes supported by a single read should be removed. General conclusions and limits of the study: In IR-seq, single-read clonotypes were roughly 84% of clonotypes but around 3.2% of total reads; in RNA-seq they were about 75% of clonotypes and 35% to 50% of reads. Removing single-read clonotypes increased the correlation between IR-seq and RNA-seq shared clonotype proportions. The sorted CD138-negative fraction was a mixed bone marrow immune population, not purified T cells. Compared with RNA-seq, IR-seq captured clonotypes at much greater depth and more reliably, and a smaller IR-seq throughput was enough to identify most of the shared clonotypes.

From its cysteine to its phenylalanine, the CDR3 spans 13 amino acids. The sequence is cut down to CDR3 DNA, 39 bases in frame from base 1. Based on the germline V gene, the CDR1 and CDR2 sequences are KGHSH and LQKENI. V lost 3 bases and J lost 6 bases; the stretch between them is 12 bases long. TCR libraries were built from about 370 ng RNA with the Immunoverse kit, using molecular barcoded adaptors covering alpha/delta and beta/gamma chains. TCR library preparation used the same RNA that went into transcriptome sequencing. Sequencing of the TCR libraries was done on an Illumina HiSeq 4000 with 2 x 150 cycles. In the original analysis: MiXCR aligned TCR reads to human V, D, J and C references and assembled the aligned reads into CDR3 clonotypes, with quality filtering and error correction included. The tcR package in R was used for analysis of clonotype counts and gene usage diversity. For inspection of raw mapping reads, RNA-seq reads were mapped by STAR aligner version 2.5.3a onto GRCh37 of the human genome. IR-seq fastq files were randomly downsampled with Seqtk 1.3 to test the effect of sequencing depth on detected clonotypes. TCRdb trimmed the raw reads at Q25, called clones with MiXCR and kept productive beta chains. Each entry is one CDR3 protein sequence, shown with its most common DNA and genes. The authors' filters were not applied to this entry. The table for this sample lists approximately 93,000 distinct CDR3 sequences; 20% to 25% of them were counted only once. The ten largest clonotypes hold approximately 10% of the sample.

There are many counts of this clonotype. Its recognized antigen is unknown. Nothing much larger sits one base from this clone, and base qualities are not available. Every patient had bone marrow sampled at the time of active disease. Ficoll-Hypaque density gradient centrifugation was used to isolate the bone marrow mononuclear cells. To remove myeloma plasma cells, the cells were labeled with CD138 magnetic microbeads on a MACS separator, and CD138-negative cells were then collected by negative selection. Purity of the isolated cells was checked by flow cytometry on an Attune NxT using CD138 antibodies. TRIzol reagent was used to extract total RNA, and a NanoDrop spectrophotometer was used to quantify the extracted RNA. For each patient, paired RNA-seq and IR-seq were run on the CD138-negative bone marrow sample from that patient.

Sequencing was done on a sample of a population of CD138-negative cells sorted from bone marrow. The cell subset or site label on this specimen signifies: bone marrow mononuclear cells depleted of CD138+ plasma/myeloma cells by negative magnetic selection. The source of this sequence is a donor over 35 with multiple myeloma. This chain joins TRBV18 to TRBJ2-7; the D gene is possibly TRBD2, with 7 bases matching. The DNA reads TGTGCCAGCTCACCGCGGGGGACAACCGAGCAGTACTTC. It translates as CASSPRGTTEQYF.